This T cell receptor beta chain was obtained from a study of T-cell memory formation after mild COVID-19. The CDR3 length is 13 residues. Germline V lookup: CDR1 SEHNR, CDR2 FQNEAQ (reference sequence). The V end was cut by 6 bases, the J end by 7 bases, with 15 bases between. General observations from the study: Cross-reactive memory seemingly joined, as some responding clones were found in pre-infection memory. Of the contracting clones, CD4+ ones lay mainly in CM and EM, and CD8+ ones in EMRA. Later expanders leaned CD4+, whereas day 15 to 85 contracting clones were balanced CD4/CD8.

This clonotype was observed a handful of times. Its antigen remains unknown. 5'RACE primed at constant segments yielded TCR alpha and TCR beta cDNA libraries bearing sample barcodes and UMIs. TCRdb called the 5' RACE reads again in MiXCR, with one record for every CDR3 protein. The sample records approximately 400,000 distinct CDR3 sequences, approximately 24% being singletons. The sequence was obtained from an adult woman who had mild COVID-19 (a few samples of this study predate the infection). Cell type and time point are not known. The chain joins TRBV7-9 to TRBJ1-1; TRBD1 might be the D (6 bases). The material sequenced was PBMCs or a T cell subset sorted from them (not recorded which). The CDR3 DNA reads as TGTGCCAGCAGGCTGGGGGCAGGCGGTGAAGCTTTCTTT. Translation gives CASRLGAGGEAFF.